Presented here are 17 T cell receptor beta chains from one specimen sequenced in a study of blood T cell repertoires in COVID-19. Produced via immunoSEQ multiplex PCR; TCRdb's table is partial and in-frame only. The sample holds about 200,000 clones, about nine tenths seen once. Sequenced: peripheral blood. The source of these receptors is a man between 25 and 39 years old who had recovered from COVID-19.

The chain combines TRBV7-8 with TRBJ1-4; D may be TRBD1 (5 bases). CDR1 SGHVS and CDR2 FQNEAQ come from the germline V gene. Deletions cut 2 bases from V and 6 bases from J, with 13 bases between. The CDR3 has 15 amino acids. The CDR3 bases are TGTGCCAGCAGCTTACTCCGGCAGGGCCATGAAAAACTGTTTTTT. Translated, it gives CASSLLRQGHEKLFF.

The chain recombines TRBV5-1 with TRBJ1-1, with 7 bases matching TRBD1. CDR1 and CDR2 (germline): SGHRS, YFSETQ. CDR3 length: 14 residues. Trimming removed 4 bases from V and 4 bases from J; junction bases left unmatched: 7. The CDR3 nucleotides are TGCGCCAGCAGCCTGGGTGGGGACAGCACTGAAGCTTTCTTT. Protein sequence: CASSLGGDSTEAFF.

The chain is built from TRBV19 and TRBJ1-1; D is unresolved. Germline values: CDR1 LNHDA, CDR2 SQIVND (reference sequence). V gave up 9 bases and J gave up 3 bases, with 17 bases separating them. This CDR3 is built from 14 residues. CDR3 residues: CASQYSGKYTEAFF. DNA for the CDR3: TGTGCCAGCCAGTATTCGGGAAAGTACACTGAAGCTTTCTTT.

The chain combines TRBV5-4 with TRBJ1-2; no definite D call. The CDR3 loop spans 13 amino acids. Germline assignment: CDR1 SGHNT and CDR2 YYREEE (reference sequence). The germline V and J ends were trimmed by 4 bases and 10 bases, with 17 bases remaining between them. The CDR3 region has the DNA TGTGCCAGCAGCCCCGGTGGTCAACGGGTCTACACCTTC. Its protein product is CASSPGGQRVYTF.

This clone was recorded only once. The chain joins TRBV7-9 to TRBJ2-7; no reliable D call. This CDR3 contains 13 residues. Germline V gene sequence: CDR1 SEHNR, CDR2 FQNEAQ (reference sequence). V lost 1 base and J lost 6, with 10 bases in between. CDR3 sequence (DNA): TGTGCCAGCAGCTTAGTAAACCGGGTCGAGCAGTACTTC. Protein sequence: CASSLVNRVEQYF.

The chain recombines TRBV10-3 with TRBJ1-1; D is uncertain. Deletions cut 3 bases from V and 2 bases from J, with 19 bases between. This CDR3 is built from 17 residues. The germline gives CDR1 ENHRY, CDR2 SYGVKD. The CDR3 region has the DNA TGTGCCATCAGTGACTTCCGGGAACGACGGGATAACACTGAAGCTTTCTTT. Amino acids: CAISDFRERRDNTEAFF.

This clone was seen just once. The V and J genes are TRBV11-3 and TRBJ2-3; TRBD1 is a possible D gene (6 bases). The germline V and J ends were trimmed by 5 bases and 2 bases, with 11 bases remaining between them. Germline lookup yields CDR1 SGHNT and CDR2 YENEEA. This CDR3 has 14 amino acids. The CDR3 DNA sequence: TGTGCCAGCAGCGCCCCAGGGGACACAGATACGCAGTATTTT. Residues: CASSAPGDTDTQYF.

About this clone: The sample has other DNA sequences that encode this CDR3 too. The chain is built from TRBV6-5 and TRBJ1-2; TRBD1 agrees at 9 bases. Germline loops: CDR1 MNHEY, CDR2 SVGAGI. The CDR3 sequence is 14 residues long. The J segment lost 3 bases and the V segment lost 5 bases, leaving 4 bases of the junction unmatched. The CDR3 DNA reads TGTGCCAGCAGTCGTGACAGGGGGGACTATGGCTACACCTTC. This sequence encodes CASSRDRGDYGYTF.

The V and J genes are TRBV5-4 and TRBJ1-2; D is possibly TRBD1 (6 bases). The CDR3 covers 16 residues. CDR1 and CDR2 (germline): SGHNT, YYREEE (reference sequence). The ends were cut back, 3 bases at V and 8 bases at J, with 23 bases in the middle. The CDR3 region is CASSSPSQGLEKGYTF. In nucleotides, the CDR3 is TGTGCCAGCAGCTCCCCATCCCAGGGGCTTGAAAAGGGCTACACCTTC.

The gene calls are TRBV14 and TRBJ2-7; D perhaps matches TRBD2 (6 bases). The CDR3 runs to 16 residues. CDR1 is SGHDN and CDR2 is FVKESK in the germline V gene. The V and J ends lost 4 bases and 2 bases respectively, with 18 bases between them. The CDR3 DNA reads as TGTGCCAGCAGCCCGGGGGTCTGGGGCCCCACCTACGAGCAGTACTTC. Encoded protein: CASSPGVWGPTYEQYF.

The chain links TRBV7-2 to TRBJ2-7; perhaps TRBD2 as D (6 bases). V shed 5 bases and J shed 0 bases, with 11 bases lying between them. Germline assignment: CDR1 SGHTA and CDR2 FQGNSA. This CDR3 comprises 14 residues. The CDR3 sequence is CASSPGTHSYEQYF. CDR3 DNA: TGTGCCAGCAGCCCCGGGACTCACTCCTACGAGCAGTACTTC.

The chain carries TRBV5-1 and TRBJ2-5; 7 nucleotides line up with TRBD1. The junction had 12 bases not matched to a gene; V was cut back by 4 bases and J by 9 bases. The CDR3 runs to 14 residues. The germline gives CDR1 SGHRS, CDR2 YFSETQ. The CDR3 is CASSAPDRQASQYF. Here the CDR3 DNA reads TGCGCCAGCAGCGCACCGGACAGGCAAGCATCCCAGTACTTC.

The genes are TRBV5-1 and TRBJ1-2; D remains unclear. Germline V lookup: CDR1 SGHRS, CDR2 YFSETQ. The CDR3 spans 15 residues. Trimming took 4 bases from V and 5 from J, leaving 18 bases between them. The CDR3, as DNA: TGCGCCAGCAGCCCTATAGGAGGCCGTAATTATGGCTACACCTTC. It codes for CASSPIGGRNYGYTF. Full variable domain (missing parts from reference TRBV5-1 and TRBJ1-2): KAGVTQTPRYLIKTRGQQVTLSCSPISGHRSVSWYQQTPGQGLQFLFEYFSETQRNKGNFPGRFSGRQFSNSRSEMNVSTLELGDSALYLCASSPIGGRNYGYTFGSGTRLTVV.

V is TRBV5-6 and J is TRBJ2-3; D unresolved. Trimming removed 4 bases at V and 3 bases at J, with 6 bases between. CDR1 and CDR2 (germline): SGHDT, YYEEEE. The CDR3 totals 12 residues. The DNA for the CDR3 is TGTGCCAGCAGCCCTCAGACAGATACGCAGTATTTT. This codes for CASSPQTDTQYF.

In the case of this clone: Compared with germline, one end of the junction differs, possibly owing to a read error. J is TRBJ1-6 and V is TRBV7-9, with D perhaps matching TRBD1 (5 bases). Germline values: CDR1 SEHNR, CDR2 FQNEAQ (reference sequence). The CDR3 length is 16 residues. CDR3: CASSSPVKGNKSPLHF. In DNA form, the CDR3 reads TGTGCCAGCAGCTCCCCAGTGAAGGGGAATAAATCACCCCTCCACTTT. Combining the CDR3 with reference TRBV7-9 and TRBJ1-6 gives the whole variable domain DTGVSQNPRHKITKRGQNVTFRCDPISEHNRLYWYRQTLGQGPEFLTYFQNEAQLEKSRLLSDRFSAERPKGSFSTLEIQRTEQGDSAMYLCASSSPVKGNKSPLHFGNGTRLTVT.

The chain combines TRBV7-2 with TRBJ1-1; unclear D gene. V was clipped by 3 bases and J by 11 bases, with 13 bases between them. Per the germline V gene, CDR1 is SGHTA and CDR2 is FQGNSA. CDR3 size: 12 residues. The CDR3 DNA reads TGTGCCAGCAGCTTTCATCCCAATCGGGCTTTCTTT. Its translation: CASSFHPNRAFF.

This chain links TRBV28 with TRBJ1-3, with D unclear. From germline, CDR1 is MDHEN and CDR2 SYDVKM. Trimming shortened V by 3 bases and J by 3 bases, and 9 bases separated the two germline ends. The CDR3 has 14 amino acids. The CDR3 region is CASSFRGNGNTIYF. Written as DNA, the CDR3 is TGTGCCAGCAGTTTCCGCGGGAATGGAAACACCATATATTTT.